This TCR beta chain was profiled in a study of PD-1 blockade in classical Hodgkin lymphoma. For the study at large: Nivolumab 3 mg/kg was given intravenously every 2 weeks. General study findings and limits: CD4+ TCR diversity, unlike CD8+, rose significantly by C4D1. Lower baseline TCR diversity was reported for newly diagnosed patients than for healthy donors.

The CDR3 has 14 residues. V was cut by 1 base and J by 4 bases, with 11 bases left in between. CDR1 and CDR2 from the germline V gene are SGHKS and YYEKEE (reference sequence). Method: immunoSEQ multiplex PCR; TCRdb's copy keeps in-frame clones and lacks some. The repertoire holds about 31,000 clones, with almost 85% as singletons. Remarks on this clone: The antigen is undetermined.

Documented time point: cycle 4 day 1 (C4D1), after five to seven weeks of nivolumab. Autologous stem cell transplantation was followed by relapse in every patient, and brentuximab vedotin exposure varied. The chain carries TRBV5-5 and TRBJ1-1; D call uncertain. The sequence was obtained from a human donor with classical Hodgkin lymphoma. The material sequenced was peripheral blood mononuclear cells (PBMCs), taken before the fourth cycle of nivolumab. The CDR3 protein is CASSLSSLGTEAFF. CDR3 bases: TGTGCCAGCAGCTTGAGTAGTTTGGGCACTGAAGCTTTCTTT.